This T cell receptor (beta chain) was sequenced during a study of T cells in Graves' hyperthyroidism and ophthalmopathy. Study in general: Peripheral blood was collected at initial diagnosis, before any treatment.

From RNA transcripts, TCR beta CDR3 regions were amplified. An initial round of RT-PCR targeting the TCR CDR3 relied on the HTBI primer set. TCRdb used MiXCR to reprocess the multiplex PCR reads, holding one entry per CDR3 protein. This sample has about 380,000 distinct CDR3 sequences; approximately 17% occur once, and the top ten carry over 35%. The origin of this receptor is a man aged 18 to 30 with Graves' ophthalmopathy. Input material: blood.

CDR3 residues: CASSSGQSSGNTIYF. The DNA of the CDR3 is TGTGCCAGCAGCTCCGGACAGAGCTCTGGAAACACCATATATTTT. The chain carries TRBV7-9 and TRBJ1-3; possibly TRBD1 for D (6 bases). V dropped 4 bases and J dropped 0 bases, with 10 bases sitting between them. This CDR3 is 15 amino acids long. Germline V gene sequence: CDR1 SEHNR, CDR2 FQNEAQ (reference sequence). The full variable domain, in which reference TRBV7-9 and TRBJ1-3 provide the parts outside the CDR3, is DTGVSQNPRHKITKRGQNVTFRCDPISEHNRLYWYRQTLGQGPEFLTYFQNEAQLEKSRLLSDRFSAERPKGSFSTLEIQRTEQGDSAMYLCASSSGQSSGNTIYFGEGSWLTVV.